These 21 T cell receptor beta chains share one sample of origin, sequenced in a study of breast tumors, draining lymph nodes, adjacent tissues. TCRdb passed the multiplex PCR reads through MiXCR, listing each CDR3 protein once. The sample contains about 22,000 distinct CDR3 sequences, under 60% of which appear only once. The sequenced material came from breast tumor tissue. All receptors derive from a female donor with breast cancer. Some clones in this sample may be carry-over from other donors' samples.

The J gene is TRBJ1-5, the V gene TRBV29-1; 7 positions match TRBD1. Germline V gene sequence: CDR1 SQVTM, CDR2 ANQGSEA. The CDR3 extends over 12 amino acids. V lost 7 bases to trimming and J lost 5 bases; unmatched junction nucleotides: 5. The CDR3 spells CSGKQGDQPQHF. The CDR3 region has the DNA TGCAGCGGAAAGCAGGGGGATCAGCCCCAGCATTTT.

CDR3 coding DNA: TGTGCCAGCAGTTCCGGGGGGTCGAGTAATTCACCCCTCCACTTT. The encoded protein is CASSSGGSSNSPLHF. The chain recombines TRBV28 with TRBJ1-6, with D maybe TRBD1 (5 bases). Trimming stripped 4 bases from V and 6 bases from J, with 13 bases between. The CDR3 extends over 15 amino acids. From germline, CDR1 is MDHEN and CDR2 SYDVKM.

CDR3 amino acids: CASSYSDRLLTTEAFF. Written as DNA, the CDR3 is TGTGCCAGCAGTTACTCAGACAGGCTGTTAACCACTGAAGCTTTCTTT. The V call is TRBV6-5, the J call TRBJ1-1, with D perhaps TRBD1 (6 bases). Trimming stripped 0 bases from V and 4 bases from J, with 15 bases between. This CDR3 is 16 amino acids long. In germline, CDR1 is MNHEY, CDR2 SVGAGI.

This sequence joins TRBV13 and TRBJ2-3; 9 bases are a match to TRBD2. There are 17 residues in the CDR3. Per germline, CDR1 PRHDT and CDR2 FYEKMQ (reference sequence). J lost 4 bases, V lost 8 bases, and 16 bases had no gene match. CDR3 sequence (DNA): TGTGCCAGCGGGGAGCCAAAAGGACTAGCGATGCCAGATACGCAGTATTTT. Its translation is CASGEPKGLAMPDTQYF.

V is TRBV9 and J is TRBJ1-2; D possibly corresponds to TRBD1 (6 bases). The CDR3 sequence is 11 residues long. V lost 2 bases and J lost 8, with 7 bases in between. Germline CDR1 reads SGDLS; CDR2 reads YYNGEE. The CDR3 nucleotides read TGTGCCAGCAGCGTTGGGACAGGCTACACCTTC. Residues: CASSVGTGYTF.

In regard to this clonotype: The junction shows a germline mismatch at one end, possibly a read error. This chain uses TRBV20-1 with TRBJ2-7; tentatively, D is TRBD2 (5 bases). The germline gives CDR1 DFQATT, CDR2 SNEGSKA (reference sequence). The CDR3 runs to 10 residues. The chain's CDR3 is CSARGPLEYF. In nucleotides, the CDR3 is TGCAGCGCTAGAGGGCCCCTGGAGTACTTC.

The sample holds many counts of this clonotype. The chain is built from TRBV5-6 and TRBJ1-2; the D is unclear. CDR3 size: 15 residues. CDR1 is SGHDT and CDR2 is YYEEEE in the germline V gene. The V gene lost 4 bases and the J gene lost 0 bases, with 13 bases spanning the gap. The CDR3 DNA is TGTGCCAGCAGCCCTCTCAGGAGGCCTAACTATGGCTACACCTTC. Translated, it gives CASSPLRRPNYGYTF.

This clonotype was counted a single time. V gene TRBV12-3 or TRBV12-4 combines with J gene TRBJ2-3; D unclear. There are 13 residues in the CDR3. V was trimmed by 2 bases and J by 4 bases, leaving 7 bases between them. This chain's CDR3 is CASSLRRADTQYF. The CDR3 bases are TGTGCCAGCAGTTTAAGAAGGGCAGATACGCAGTATTTT.

The table lists this clonotype with a few counts. The chain employs TRBV2 and TRBJ2-3, with D perhaps matching TRBD1 (5 bases). The CDR3 totals 15 residues. Trimming took 6 bases from V and 8 from J, leaving 21 bases between them. CDR1 is SNHLY, CDR2 FYNNEI, per germline. CDR3 loop: CASRAGQGISGTQYF. The DNA for the CDR3 is TGTGCCAGCAGGGCTGGGCAGGGTATATCGGGTACGCAGTATTTT.

The chain employs TRBV20-1 and TRBJ2-7; possibly TRBD1 or TRBD2 for D (5 bases each). The germline CDR1 and CDR2 sequences are DFQATT and SNEGSKA (reference sequence). The V end was cut by 6 bases, the J end by 5 bases, with 20 bases between. The CDR3 runs 14 residues. The CDR3 sequence: CSAKGRGPLNEQYF. CDR3 nucleotide sequence: TGCAGTGCCAAGGGGAGAGGTCCCCTAAACGAGCAGTACTTC.

The chain carries TRBV11-3 and TRBJ2-7; D not resolved. Germline values: CDR1 SGHNT, CDR2 YENEEA. Trimming pared 5 bases from V and 0 bases from J, leaving 5 bases between. The CDR3 sequence is 12 residues long. CDR3 region: CASSAASYEQYF. CDR3 nucleotides: TGTGCCAGCAGCGCCGCCTCCTACGAGCAGTACTTC.

The chain joins TRBV5-8 to TRBJ1-6; D ambiguous. CDR1 is SGHTS, CDR2 YDEGEE, per germline. V was pared by 1 base and J by 6 bases, with 8 bases between. This CDR3 spans 14 amino acids. CDR3 sequence reads: CASSLLPANSPLHF. In nucleotides, the CDR3 is TGTGCCAGCAGCTTGCTCCCGGCTAATTCACCCCTCCACTTT. The complete variable domain, with remaining parts taken from reference TRBV5-8 and TRBJ1-6, reads EAGVTQSPTHLIKTRGQQATLRCSPISGHTSVYWYQQALGLGLQFLLWYDEGEERNRGNFPPRFSGRQFPNYSSELNVNALELEDSALYLCASSLLPANSPLHFGNGTRLTVT.

This clonotype was detected many times. The rearrangement links TRBV12-3 or TRBV12-4 to TRBJ2-1, with TRBD2 matching over 8 bases. V dropped 5 bases and J dropped 5; count of bases not matched to a gene: 8. The CDR3 totals 15 residues. The CDR3 region has the DNA TGTGCCAGCAGTCAACGGGGGGGCCCGAACAATGAGCAGTTCTTC. This codes for CASSQRGGPNNEQFF.

The chain is built from TRBV4-3 and TRBJ2-5; D possibly corresponds to TRBD1 (5 bases). CDR1 and CDR2 (germline): LGHNA, YSLEER. This CDR3 has 15 amino acids. The ends were cut back, 4 bases at V and 2 bases at J, with 14 bases in the middle. CDR3 sequence: CASSPMSGPQETQYF. CDR3 DNA: TGCGCCAGCAGCCCCATGTCAGGGCCACAAGAGACCCAGTACTTC.

This chain uses TRBV7-2 with TRBJ2-3; 7 bases are a match to TRBD2. V dropped 3 bases and J dropped 5; count of bases not matched to a gene: 8. CDR1 and CDR2 (germline): SGHTA, FQGNSA. The length of the CDR3 is 15 residues. The CDR3 DNA follows: TGTGCCAGCAGCTTCGGCGGGGGAGGATTAGATACGCAGTATTTT. This gives the protein CASSFGGGGLDTQYF.

The V and J genes are TRBV6-6 and TRBJ1-6; tentatively, D is TRBD1 (6 bases). The ends were cut back, 5 bases at V and 9 bases at J, with 17 bases in the middle. Germline CDR1 is MNHNY and CDR2 is SVGAGI (reference sequence). There are 15 residues in the CDR3. The CDR3 region is CASSEQAGAVSPLHF. Written as DNA, the CDR3 is TGTGCCAGCAGTGAACAGGCGGGGGCTGTTTCACCCCTCCACTTT.

The chain's CDR3 is CASSDRGGGNEKLFF. The CDR3 DNA sequence: TGTGCCAGCAGCGACCGAGGGGGCGGTAATGAAAAACTGTTTTTT. This chain uses TRBV7-9 with TRBJ1-4; 7 bases align to TRBD1. The V gene end was trimmed by 5 bases and the J gene end by 4 bases; junction bases not matched to a gene: 7. The germline V gene encodes CDR1 SEHNR and CDR2 FQNEAQ (reference sequence). The CDR3 runs 15 residues.

The gene calls are TRBV6-1 and TRBJ2-7, with unresolved D. Trimming stripped 2 bases from V and 2 bases from J, with 13 bases between. CDR1 MNHNS and CDR2 SASEGT come from the germline V gene. The CDR3 is 15 amino acids. DNA of the CDR3: TGTGCCAGCAGTGAACGCGAAGAAGGAGCCTACGAGCAGTACGTC. Translation gives CASSEREEGAYEQYV.

The count of this clonotype is one. The junction shows a germline mismatch at one end, possibly a read error. The chain recombines TRBV3-1 with TRBJ1-5; D remains ambiguous. CDR3 size: 15 residues. The germline V gene encodes CDR1 LGHDT and CDR2 YNNKEL (reference sequence). Here the CDR3 reads CASSQDCGNNQPQHF. The CDR3 nucleotides are TGTGCCAGCAGCCAAGATTGTGGCAACAATCAGCCCCAGCATTTC.

Relative to its sample, this clonotype is medium-sized. The chain combines TRBV2 with TRBJ1-2; D gene unclear. The CDR3 runs to 15 residues. The V and J ends lost 6 bases and 2 bases respectively, with 16 bases between them. Germline CDR1 and CDR2: SNHLY and FYNNEI. The CDR3 reads CASSPSLPPNYGYTF. CDR3 sequence (DNA): TGTGCCAGCAGCCCTTCCCTGCCGCCCAACTATGGCTACACCTTC.

The rearrangement links TRBV9 to TRBJ2-1; TRBD1 agrees at 9 bases. V dropped 0 bases and J dropped 12; count of bases not matched to a gene: 13. The germline V gene has CDR1 SGDLS and CDR2 YYNGEE. The CDR3 length is 16 residues. The CDR3 spells CASSVAAGDRAHAQFF. CDR3 DNA sequence: TGTGCCAGCAGCGTAGCTGCGGGGGACAGGGCCCACGCGCAGTTCTTC.